The T cell receptor beta chain described here comes from a study of T cells in Graves' hyperthyroidism and ophthalmopathy. Overall study findings and caveats: A model of 13 V-J pairs discriminated ophthalmopathy from stable hyperthyroidism.

In regard to this clonotype: Antigen: not known.

Template material for amplifying TCR beta CDR3 regions consisted of RNA transcripts. HTBI primers were employed in a first-round RT-PCR of the TCR CDR3. TCRdb recomputed calls from the multiplex PCR reads with MiXCR, one row per CDR3 protein. The sample contains about 660,000 distinct CDR3 sequences, roughly 45% of which appear only once. Germline loops: CDR1 SEHNR, CDR2 FQNEAQ (reference sequence). V shed 5 bases and J shed 5 bases, with 12 bases lying between them. This CDR3 has 13 amino acids. The rearrangement joins TRBV7-9 to TRBJ2-5, with a tentative D call TRBD2 (6 bases). The clonotype comes from an adult man with Graves' disease, either hyperthyroidism or ophthalmopathy (not recorded which). The sample comprised peripheral blood or thyroid tissue (not recorded which). The CDR3 loop reads CASSVGAGETQYF. Here the CDR3 DNA reads TGTGCCAGCAGCGTAGGGGCGGGGGAGACCCAGTACTTC.